The T cell receptor beta chain under discussion was sequenced for a study of shared clonotypes between healthy human individuals. Original processing methods: Quality scores were absent from the junction-only immunoSEQ sequences, so filtering differed. This table comes from immunoSEQ multiplex PCR, and its TCRdb copy is limited to in-frame clones, with some not included. The V and J calls and clone size are taken from that table; D and trimming were inferred from the DNA. The sample lists roughly 2,300,000 clones, under 95% seen once, with approximately 0.4% in the top ten. This CDR3 is 13 amino acids long. V was clipped by 7 bases and J by 7 bases; unmatched bases: 9. Germline lookup yields CDR1 SGHNT and CDR2 YYREEE (reference sequence).

This TCR derives from a man aged 18 to 29 in good health. Some clones in this sample may be carry-over from other donors' samples. The material sequenced was naive CD4+ T cells from PBMCs. As for subset: CD45RA+ positively selected. The gene calls are TRBV5-4 and TRBJ2-7; 9 nucleotides match TRBD2. CDR3 sequence (DNA): TGTGCCAGCGGACAACTAGCGGGTGCGGAGCAGTACTTC. Protein sequence: CASGQLAGAEQYF.